These T cell receptor beta chains were read from a single sample in a study of cytomegalovirus exposure and HLA in healthy donors. Assay used: immunoSEQ multiplex PCR; TCRdb lists only in-frame clones, some missing. Here the sample spans some 150,000 clones, approximately 80% being singletons. The sample comprised PBMCs. These receptors were taken from a woman aged 35 to 49 in good health and CMV-seropositive. Both conserved end residues are part of each CDR3. The D gene is left open where the match is weak. Some rows mark clone size as missing; the rest say once, few, many or name a class of expanded clone.

TRBJ2-1 | - | TRBV18 | - | CASSQEEYSYNEQFF | TGTGCCAGCTCACAGGAAGAATACAGCTACAATGAGCAGTTCTTC
TRBJ2-1 | - | TRBV5-5 | TRBD2 | CASSFWTSGASYNEQFF | TGTGCCAGCAGCTTCTGGACTAGCGGGGCCAGCTACAATGAGCAGTTCTTC
TRBJ2-2 | - | TRBV9 | TRBD2 | CASSPTWEGRVGELFF | TGTGCCAGCAGCCCGACCTGGGAGGGGCGGGTCGGGGAGCTGTTTTTT
TRBJ2-2 | - | TRBV30 | TRBD1 | CAWSVVGTGRTGELFF | TGTGCCTGGAGTGTAGTCGGGACAGGGCGGACCGGGGAGCTGTTTTTT
TRBJ2-3 | - | TRBV11-2 | - | CASSFRDSLVLAQYF | TGTGCCAGCAGCTTCCGGGACTCCCTTGTCCTTGCGCAGTATTTT
TRBJ2-7 | - | TRBV19 | TRBD2 | CASSILPSGTYEQYF | TGTGCCAGTAGTATCCTGCCTAGCGGGACCTACGAGCAGTACTTC
TRBJ2-5 | - | TRBV4-1 | - | CASSQILAAGGETQYF | TGCGCCAGCAGCCAAATTCTAGCGGCCGGGGGCGAGACCCAGTACTTC
TRBJ2-1 | - | TRBV7-9 | - | CASSLRAGYYNEQFF | TGTGCCAGCAGCTTAAGGGCAGGGTACTACAATGAGCAGTTCTTC
TRBJ1-2 | few | TRBV29-1 | - | CSVGGQGSYNYGYTF | TGCAGCGTCGGAGGGCAGGGATCTTATAACTATGGCTACACCTTC
TRBJ2-2 | - | TRBV19 | - | CASRDRNTGELFF | TGTGCCAGTAGGGACAGGAACACCGGGGAGCTGTTTTTT
TRBJ1-2 | - | TRBV30 | - | CAWSSAGWDGYTF | TGTGCCTGGAGCTCAGCAGGCTGGGATGGCTACACCTTC
TRBJ1-2 | - | TRBV4-1 | - | CASSQEPGIYGYTF | TGCGCCAGCAGCCAAGAGCCAGGCATCTATGGCTACACCTTC
TRBJ2-2 | - | TRBV5-1 | TRBD1 | CASSFGTGGTGELFF | TGCGCCAGCAGCTTCGGGACAGGGGGCACCGGGGAGCTGTTTTTT
TRBJ2-2 | - | TRBV27 | TRBD1 | CASTQRDRGSGELFF | TGTGCCAGCACTCAAAGAGACAGGGGGTCGGGGGAGCTGTTTTTT
TRBJ2-7 | - | TRBV9 | TRBD1 | CASSARQGAIYEQYF | TGTGCCAGCAGCGCCCGACAGGGGGCTATATACGAGCAGTACTTC
TRBJ1-3 | - | TRBV25-1 | - | CASSGVGVLSGNTIYF | TGTGCCAGCAGTGGGGTAGGGGTCCTCTCTGGAAACACCATATATTTT
TRBJ1-1 | - | TRBV6-1 | - | CASSLEGKTEAFF | TGTGCCAGCTCTTTGGAGGGGAAAACTGAAGCTTTCTTT
TRBJ2-3 | - | TRBV5-6 | TRBD2 | CASIRLADVTDTQYF | TGTGCCAGCATCCGACTAGCGGACGTCACAGATACGCAGTATTTT
TRBJ1-5 | - | TRBV28 | TRBD1 | CASISGGASNQPQHF | TGTGCCAGCATTTCAGGGGGCGCCTCCAATCAGCCCCAGCATTTT
TRBJ2-3 | - | TRBV6-1 | TRBD2 | CASREAGAADTQYF | TGTGCCAGCAGGGAAGCGGGAGCGGCAGATACGCAGTATTTT
TRBJ2-5 | once | TRBV19 | - | CASSTWGQKQETQYF | TGTGCCAGTAGTACCTGGGGACAAAAGCAAGAGACCCAGTACTTC
TRBJ2-7 | - | TRBV15 | - | CATSSRQFYEQYF | TGTGCCACCAGCAGTAGACAGTTCTACGAGCAGTACTTC
TRBJ2-3 | - | TRBV5-1 | - | CASSLGSGTDTQYF | TGCGCCAGCAGCTTGGGGTCGGGCACAGATACGCAGTATTTT
TRBJ1-4 | - | TRBV19 | - | CASSITVANEKLFF | TGTGCCAGTAGTATAACTGTCGCTAATGAAAAACTGTTTTTT
TRBJ1-1 | - | TRBV11-3 | - | CASSINTEAFF | TGTGCCAGCAGCATAAACACTGAAGCTTTCTTT